The rows below give T cell receptor beta chains drawn from one sample of a study of shared clonotypes between healthy human individuals. Assay used: immunoSEQ multiplex PCR; TCRdb lists only in-frame clones, some missing. The repertoire has about 600,000 clones, 98% of them found once; the top ten carry 0.3% to 0.35%. The sample taken for sequencing was naive CD8+ T cells sorted from blood. Source of these receptors: a man aged 25 to 45 in good health. Each CDR3 is given with its conserved first and last residue. The D gene is left open where the match is weak. Where a row states a size, it is once, few, many or the class of an expanded clone; other rows omit it.

>-|TRBJ1-1|TRBV7-9|-|17
CASSFPRGLSESAEAFF
TGTGCCAGCAGCTTTCCCCGGGGGCTCAGCGAAAGCGCTGAAGCTTTCTTT
>-|TRBJ1-4|TRBV5-4|TRBD1|18
CASSCTTGEDFNDEKLFF
TGTGCCAGCAGCTGTACGACAGGGGAGGATTTTAATGATGAAAAACTGTTTTTT
>-|TRBJ2-2|TRBV13|TRBD2|17
CASSSGLAEANTGELFF
TGTGCCAGCAGCTCAGGACTAGCGGAGGCGAACACCGGGGAGCTGTTTTTT
>-|TRBJ1-1|TRBV7-9|-|14
CASSWVGAGTEAFF
TGTGCCAGCAGCTGGGTGGGGGCTGGCACTGAAGCTTTCTTT
>-|TRBJ2-7|TRBV19|-|14
CASTPGPKGYEQYF
TGTGCCAGTACGCCGGGACCCAAAGGCTACGAGCAGTACTTC
>-|TRBJ1-1|TRBV7-9|TRBD1|13
CASRLDRATEAFF
TGTGCCAGCCGCCTAGACAGGGCAACTGAAGCTTTCTTT
>-|TRBJ2-7|TRBV4-1|TRBD1|15
CASSPVGQGEGEQYF
TGCGCCAGCAGCCCGGTGGGACAGGGTGAAGGCGAGCAGTACTTC
>-|TRBJ2-3|TRBV28|-|14
CASSLVSRGDTQYF
TGTGCCAGCAGTTTAGTAAGCCGGGGGGATACGCAGTATTTT
>once|TRBJ1-1|TRBV7-3|TRBD1|15
CASSSSSGGYTEAFF
TGTGCCAGCAGCTCCTCGTCAGGGGGCTACACTGAAGCTTTCTTT
>-|TRBJ1-1|TRBV6-5|-|13
CASSYATGIEAFF
TGTGCCAGCAGTTACGCAACAGGGATTGAAGCTTTCTTT
>-|TRBJ1-2|TRBV6-5|-|13
CASSYGTYYGYTF
TGTGCCAGCAGTTACGGAACGTACTATGGCTACACCTTC
>-|TRBJ2-1|TRBV6-5|TRBD2|15
CASSYVRESNNEQFF
TGTGCCAGCAGTTACGTGCGGGAGAGCAATAATGAGCAGTTCTTC
>-|TRBJ1-1|TRBV7-2|-|13
CASSPRGGTEAFF
TGTGCCAGCAGCCCTAGGGGGGGAACTGAAGCTTTCTTT
>-|TRBJ2-5|TRBV6-1|-|13
CASRVQGQETQYF
TGTGCCAGCAGGGTACAGGGTCAAGAGACCCAGTACTTC
>-|TRBJ1-2|TRBV5-1|-|15
CASSFSMAGVNGYTF
TGCGCCAGCAGCTTCAGTATGGCAGGGGTAAATGGCTACACCTTC
>-|TRBJ2-2|TRBV9|-|17
CASSVVSLLRDTGELFF
TGTGCCAGCAGCGTAGTATCACTACTCAGGGACACCGGGGAGCTGTTTTTT
>-|TRBJ2-1|TRBV9|-|13
CASSVGDYNEQFF
TGTGCCAGCAGCGTAGGTGACTACAATGAGCAGTTCTTC
>-|TRBJ1-5|TRBV27|TRBD1|14
CASSRYRGDQPQHF
TGTGCCAGCAGCCGATACAGGGGGGATCAGCCCCAGCATTTT
>-|TRBJ2-7|TRBV9|-|13
CASSVEVGREQYF
TGTGCCAGCAGCGTAGAGGTGGGGCGCGAGCAGTACTTC
>-|TRBJ2-1|TRBV6-6|TRBD1|15
CASSLTDRAPNEQFF
TGTGCCAGCAGTCTGACTGACAGGGCCCCCAATGAGCAGTTCTTC
>-|TRBJ2-2|TRBV7-9|-|15
CASSLPPTNTGELFF
TGTGCCAGCAGCTTACCACCGACTAACACCGGGGAGCTGTTTTTT
>-|TRBJ2-1|TRBV4-1|TRBD1|14
CASGGTGVYNEQFF
TGCGCCAGCGGAGGGACAGGGGTCTACAATGAGCAGTTCTTC
>-|TRBJ1-5|TRBV28|-|16
CASSRVDSGPQGPQHF
TGTGCCAGCAGTAGGGTGGACAGTGGCCCCCAAGGGCCCCAGCATTTT
>once|TRBJ1-1|TRBV5-4|-|14
CASSGATGSTEAFF
TGTGCCAGCAGCGGGGCGACAGGAAGTACTGAAGCTTTCTTT
>-|TRBJ2-7|TRBV29-1|-|13
CSVLASNSYEQYF
TGCAGCGTTCTAGCGTCTAACTCCTACGAGCAGTACTTC
>-|TRBJ2-3|TRBV15|-|15
CATSSASGSTDTQYF
TGTGCCACCAGCAGCGCGAGCGGGAGCACAGATACGCAGTATTTT
>-|TRBJ1-1|TRBV27|-|17
CASSLSITGRFDTEAFF
TGTGCCAGCAGTTTGAGTATAACAGGGAGGTTCGACACTGAAGCTTTCTTT
>-|TRBJ1-5|TRBV18|TRBD1|19
CASSPDPGQGPYSNQPQHF
TGTGCCAGCTCACCAGACCCGGGACAGGGACCCTATAGCAATCAGCCCCAGCATTTT
>-|TRBJ2-1|TRBV2|TRBD2|14
CACSSGRSYNEQFF
TGTGCCTGCTCTAGCGGGCGCTCCTACAATGAGCAGTTCTTC
>-|TRBJ1-1|TRBV2|-|13
CASSALMDTEAFF
TGTGCCAGCAGTGCTCTGATGGACACTGAAGCTTTCTTT
>-|TRBJ2-3|TRBV10-3|-|13
CAISDRAEDTQYF
TGTGCCATCAGTGACAGGGCGGAAGATACGCAGTATTTT
>once|TRBJ2-3|TRBV15|-|14
CATSRAEETDTQYF
TGTGCCACCAGCAGAGCTGAGGAAACAGATACGCAGTATTTT
>-|TRBJ2-2|TRBV7-2|-|16
CASSLLALTLTGELFF
TGTGCCAGCAGCTTATTGGCACTTACCCTCACCGGGGAGCTGTTTTTT